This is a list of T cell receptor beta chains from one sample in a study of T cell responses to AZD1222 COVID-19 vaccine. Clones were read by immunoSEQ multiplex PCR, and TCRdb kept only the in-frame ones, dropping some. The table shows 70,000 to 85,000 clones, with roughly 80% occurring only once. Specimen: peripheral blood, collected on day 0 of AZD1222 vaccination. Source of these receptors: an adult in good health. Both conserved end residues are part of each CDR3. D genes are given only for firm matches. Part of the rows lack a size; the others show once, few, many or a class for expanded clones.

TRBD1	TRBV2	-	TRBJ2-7	TGTGCCAGCAGTCGGGGACAGAGCTCCTACGAGCAGTACTTC	CASSRGQSSYEQYF
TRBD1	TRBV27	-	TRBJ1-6	TGTGCCAGCAGCCAACCCCAGGGGGTTGGGAATTCACCCCTCCACTTT	CASSQPQGVGNSPLHF
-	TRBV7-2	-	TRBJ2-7	TGTGCCAGCAGCTCTCAGGCGGGGTACGAGCAGTACTTC	CASSSQAGYEQYF
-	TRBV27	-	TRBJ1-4	TGTGCCAGCAGTTTACAGGGTTCTAATGAAAAACTGTTTTTT	CASSLQGSNEKLFF
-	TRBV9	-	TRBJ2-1	TGTGCCAGCACTATGTCTGGGAGCTCCTACAATGAGCAGTTCTTC	CASTMSGSSYNEQFF
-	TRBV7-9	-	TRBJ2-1	TGTGCCAGCAGCTTAGTTAGCGGTGCCGTCGGAGAGCAGTTCTTC	CASSLVSGAVGEQFF
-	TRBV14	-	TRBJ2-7	TGTGCCAGCAGCCAAGGAACGTCCCAGTACTTC	CASSQGTSQYF
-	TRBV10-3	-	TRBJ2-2	TGTGCCATCAAGGAGGGGGGGGACACCGGGGAGCTGTTTTTT	CAIKEGGDTGELFF
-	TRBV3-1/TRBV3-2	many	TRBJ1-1	TGTGCCAGCACTCAGGGAGGTGGTACTGAAGCTTTCTTT	CASTQGGGTEAFF
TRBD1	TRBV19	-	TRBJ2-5	TGTGCCAGTAGTACCCGACAGGGTCGGGAGACCCAGTACTTC	CASSTRQGRETQYF
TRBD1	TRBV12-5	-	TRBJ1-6	TGTGCTAGTGGTTGGAACAGGGGAGGCTCCTATAATTCACCCCTCCACTTT	CASGWNRGGSYNSPLHF
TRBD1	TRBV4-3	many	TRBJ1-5	TGCGCCAGCAGCCAAGACCAGGGGGCCTATGAGCCCCAGCATTTT	CASSQDQGAYEPQHF
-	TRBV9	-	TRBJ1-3	TGTGCCAGCAGCACGGGACCGCTACTCTCTGGAAACACCATATATTTT	CASSTGPLLSGNTIYF
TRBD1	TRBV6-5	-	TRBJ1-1	TGTGCCAGCAGGACATCTACAGGGGCCAACACTGAAGCTTTCTTT	CASRTSTGANTEAFF
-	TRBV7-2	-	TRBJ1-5	TGTGCCAGCTCTTTGGACATGGGTCAGCCCCAGCATTTT	CASSLDMGQPQHF